The clone carrying this TCR beta chain has a count of ten or more. This record comes from a study of T cells after yellow fever vaccination. Between the trimmed V and J ends, which lost 4 bases and 4 bases, there was a span of 20 bases. The CDR3 is 16 amino acids. Germline V gene lookup returns CDR1 KGHSY and CDR2 FQNENV. MiXCR, applied by TCRdb to the 5' RACE reads, yields one record per CDR3 protein. The sample carries about 120,000 distinct CDR3 sequences, 7% to 8.5% recorded once. This material consisted of CD8+ T cells sorted from PBMCs, taken 45 days after the yellow fever booster vaccination. This clonotype was obtained from a man aged 25 to 40 who received the YFV17D yellow fever vaccine. This chain connects TRBV16 to TRBJ2-7; TRBD2 is a possible D gene (5 bases). CDR3 bases: TGTGCCAGCAGCCCCAGTCTAGCCGAGGGATTTTACGAGCAGTACTTC. Its protein product is CASSPSLAEGFYEQYF.